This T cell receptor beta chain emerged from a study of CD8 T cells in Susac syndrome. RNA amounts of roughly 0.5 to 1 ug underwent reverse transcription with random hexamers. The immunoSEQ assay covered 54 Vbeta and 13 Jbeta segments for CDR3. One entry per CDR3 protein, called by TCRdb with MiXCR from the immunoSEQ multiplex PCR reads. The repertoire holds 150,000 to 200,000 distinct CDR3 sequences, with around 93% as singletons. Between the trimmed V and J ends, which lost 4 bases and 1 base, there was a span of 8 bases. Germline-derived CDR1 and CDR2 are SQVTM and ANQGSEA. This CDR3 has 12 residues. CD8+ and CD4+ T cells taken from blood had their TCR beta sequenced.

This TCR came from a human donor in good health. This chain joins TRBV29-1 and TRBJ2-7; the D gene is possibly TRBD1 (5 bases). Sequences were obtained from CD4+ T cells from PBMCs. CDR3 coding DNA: TGCAGCGTTGGCAGGGAATCCTACGAGCAGTACTTC. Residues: CSVGRESYEQYF.